The clone carrying this T cell receptor (beta chain) was detected only once. The CDR3 is 15 residues long. V dropped 0 bases and J dropped 0 bases, with 10 bases sitting between them. In germline, CDR1 is SGHNT, CDR2 YYREEE (reference sequence). This sample was included in a study of OX40 agonist ivuxolimab in advanced cancers. At the level of the study: Head and neck, renal cell, melanoma or hepatocellular carcinoma were the cancers that dose-escalation patients had.

Libraries were prepared by immunoSEQ multiplex PCR; TCRdb keeps only in-frame clonotypes and omits some of them. This sample carries roughly 70,000 clones, roughly nine tenths of them seen once, and the ten largest clones take approximately 4%. The chain employs TRBV5-4 and TRBJ2-7, with D possibly being TRBD1 (5 bases). Sequencing used CD4+ or CD8+ T cells sorted from blood, obtained in a trial of the OX40 agonist ivuxolimab. This sequence was found in an adult with an advanced solid tumor such as melanoma, head and neck, liver or kidney cancer. The CDR3 DNA reads as TGTGCCAGCAGCTTGGGGGGCGGAAGCTCCTACGAGCAGTACTTC. Encoded protein: CASSLGGGSSYEQYF. Supplemented by reference TRBV5-4 and TRBJ2-7, the full variable domain reads ETGVTQSPTHLIKTRGQQVTLRCSSQSGHNTVSWYQQALGQGPQFIFQYYREEENGRGNFPPRFSGLQFPNYSSELNVNALELDDSALYLCASSLGGGSSYEQYFGPGTRLTVT.